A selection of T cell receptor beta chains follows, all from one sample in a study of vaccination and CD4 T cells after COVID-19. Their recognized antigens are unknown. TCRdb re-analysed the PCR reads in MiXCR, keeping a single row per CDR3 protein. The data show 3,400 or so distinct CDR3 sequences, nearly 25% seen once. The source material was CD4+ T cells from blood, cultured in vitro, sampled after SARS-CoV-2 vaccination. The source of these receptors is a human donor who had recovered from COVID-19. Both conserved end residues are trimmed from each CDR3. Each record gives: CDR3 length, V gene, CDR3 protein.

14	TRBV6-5	ASSFPDSYSNQPQH
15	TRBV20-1	SANRLAGGPRENEQF
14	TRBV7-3	ASSVCHSAQTDTQY
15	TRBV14	ASSQKSGSIGRGEQY
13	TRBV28	ASSPGTAVDYEQY
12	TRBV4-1	ASSQVTISYEQY
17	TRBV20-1	SARDLSLGTGTYNSPLH
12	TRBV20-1	SAHLSQSLTEAF
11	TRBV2	ASSVLRGETQY
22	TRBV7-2	ASSFYICSARDVTKQGFSYEQY
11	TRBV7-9	ASSLGENYGYT
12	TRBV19	ASSISFGGNTQY
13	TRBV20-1	SARAPGQVDTEAF
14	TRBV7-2	ASMRRDLRLGDGYT
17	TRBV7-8	ASSPDYPPGLAGGSEQF
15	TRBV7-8	ASSLAGLAGGWNEQF
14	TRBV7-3	ASSRYQTASTDTQY
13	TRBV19	ASSIPGPGNQPQH
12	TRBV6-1	ASTSLSPDYGYT
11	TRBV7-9	ASTPSGGTEAF
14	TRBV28	ASRPPRGRNAYEQY
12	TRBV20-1	SAGGAGVNQPQH
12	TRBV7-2	ASSFRQGNTEAF
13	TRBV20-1	SARDLNGAQETQY
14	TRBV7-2	ASSIGGALTKNIQY
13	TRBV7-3	ASSITGTGNTEAF
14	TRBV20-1	SASKVQGPSSYEQY
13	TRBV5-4	ASSLGQEQSYEQY
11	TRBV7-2	ASSPWTDYGYT
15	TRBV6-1	ASSEARRRVGLYGYT
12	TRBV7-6	ASSPPWGPQAVF
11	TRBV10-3	GAGANSNQPQH
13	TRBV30	AWSVRGGSSYEQY
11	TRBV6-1	ASGNTAGTEAF
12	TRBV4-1	ASSRWTGDSPLH
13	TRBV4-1	ASSQGNGLQETQY
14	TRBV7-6	ASSPGVSGGADTQY
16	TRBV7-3	ASSPTSGGSSSYNEQF
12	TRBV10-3	AISESRGGDGYT
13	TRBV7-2	ASSPGTSVNQPQH